This T cell receptor beta chain was sequenced for a study of T cell responses to AZD1222 COVID-19 vaccine. The study, taken as a whole, reports: Variant regions that are unmutated are reportedly the target of nearly half of spike-specific TCRs. Of the AZD1222 recipients, only 5 or 6 were seropositive at baseline.

Note on this clone: Its antigen remains unidentified.

Assay: immunoSEQ multiplex PCR; the TCRdb copy retains only in-frame clones and omits some. Of 150,000 or so clones in the sample, about 90% were seen once. This CDR3 comprises 15 residues. The ends lost 5 bases at V and 4 bases at J; junction bases unmatched: 8. Germline V gene lookup returns CDR1 MNHEY and CDR2 SVGAGI. Sequenced here: peripheral blood, sampled 28 days after the second AZD1222 dose. The receptor was derived from an adult who received the AZD1222 COVID-19 vaccine. The genes are TRBV6-5 and TRBJ1-2; 9 nucleotides match TRBD1. Written as DNA, the CDR3 is TGTGCCAGCAGTCCGGGACAGGGAATTGTCTATGGCTACACCTTC. Amino acids: CASSPGQGIVYGYTF.